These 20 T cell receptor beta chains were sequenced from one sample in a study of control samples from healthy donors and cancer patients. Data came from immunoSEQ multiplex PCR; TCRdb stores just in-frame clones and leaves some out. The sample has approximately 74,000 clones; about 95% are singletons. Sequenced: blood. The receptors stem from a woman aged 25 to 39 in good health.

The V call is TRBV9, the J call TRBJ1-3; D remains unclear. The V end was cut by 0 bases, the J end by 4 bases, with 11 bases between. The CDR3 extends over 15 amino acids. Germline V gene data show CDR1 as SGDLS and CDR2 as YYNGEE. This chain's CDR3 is CASSVGGEVGNTIYF. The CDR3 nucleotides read TGTGCCAGCAGCGTAGGCGGGGAAGTCGGAAACACCATATATTTT.

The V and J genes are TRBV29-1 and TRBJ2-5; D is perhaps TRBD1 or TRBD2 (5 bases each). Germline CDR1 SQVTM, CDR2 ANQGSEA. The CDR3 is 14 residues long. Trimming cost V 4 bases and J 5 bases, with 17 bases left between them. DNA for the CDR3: TGCAGCGTTGGGGGGAGAAGAGGGATTGAGACCCAGTACTTC. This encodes CSVGGRRGIETQYF.

The CDR3 nucleotides read TGTGCCAGCAGTGTACCGGGACAGGTCTACGAGCAGTACTTC. It yields the protein CASSVPGQVYEQYF. The V gene is TRBV28, the J gene TRBJ2-7, with 8 bases matching TRBD1. CDR1 is MDHEN and CDR2 is SYDVKM in the germline V gene. This CDR3 is 14 amino acids long. V shed 5 bases, J shed 3 bases, and the junction held 6 bases outside the gene matches.

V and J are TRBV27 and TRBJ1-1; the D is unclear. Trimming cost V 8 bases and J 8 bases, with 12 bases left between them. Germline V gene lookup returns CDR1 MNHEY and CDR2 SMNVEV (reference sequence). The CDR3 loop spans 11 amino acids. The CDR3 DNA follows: TGTGCCAGCTGGTTAGGGCTGGAAGCTTTCTTT. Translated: CASWLGLEAFF.

The CDR3 sequence is CASSQVSLAGAAYNEQFF. The DNA for the CDR3 is TGTGCCAGCAGCCAAGTCTCACTAGCGGGGGCCGCGTACAATGAGCAGTTCTTC. The chain combines TRBV3-1 (or the pseudogene TRBV3-2) with TRBJ2-1; TRBD2 matches at 11 bases. V was clipped by 1 base and J by 4 bases; unmatched bases: 9. Germline CDR1 LGHDT, CDR2 YNNKEL (reference sequence). The CDR3 loop spans 18 amino acids.

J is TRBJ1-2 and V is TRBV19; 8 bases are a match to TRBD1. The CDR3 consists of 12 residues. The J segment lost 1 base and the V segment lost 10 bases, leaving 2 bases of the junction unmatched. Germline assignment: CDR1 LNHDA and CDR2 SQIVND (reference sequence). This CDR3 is CATDRGNYGYTF. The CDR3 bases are TGTGCCACCGACAGGGGTAACTATGGCTACACCTTC.

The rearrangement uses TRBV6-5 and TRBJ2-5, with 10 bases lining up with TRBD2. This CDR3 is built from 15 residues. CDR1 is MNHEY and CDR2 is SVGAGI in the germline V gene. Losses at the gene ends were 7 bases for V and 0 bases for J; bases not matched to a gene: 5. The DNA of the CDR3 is TGTGCCAGCACCTTAGCGGGGGGAAACCAAGAGACCCAGTACTTC. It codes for CASTLAGGNQETQYF.

The CDR3 DNA sequence: TGCGCCAGCAGCCCGGGACAGGGTAATCACAATGAGCAGTTCTTC. Its protein is CASSPGQGNHNEQFF. This chain connects TRBV5-1 to TRBJ2-1; 9 bases are a match to TRBD1. The CDR3 has 15 residues. V was clipped by 4 bases and J by 5 bases; unmatched bases: 7. Germline V gene data show CDR1 as SGHRS and CDR2 as YFSETQ.

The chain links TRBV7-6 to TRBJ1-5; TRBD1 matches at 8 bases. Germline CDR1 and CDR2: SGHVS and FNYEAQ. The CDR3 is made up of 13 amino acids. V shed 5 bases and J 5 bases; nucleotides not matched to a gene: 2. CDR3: CASSQTGDQPQHF. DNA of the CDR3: TGTGCCAGCAGCCAGACAGGGGATCAGCCCCAGCATTTT.

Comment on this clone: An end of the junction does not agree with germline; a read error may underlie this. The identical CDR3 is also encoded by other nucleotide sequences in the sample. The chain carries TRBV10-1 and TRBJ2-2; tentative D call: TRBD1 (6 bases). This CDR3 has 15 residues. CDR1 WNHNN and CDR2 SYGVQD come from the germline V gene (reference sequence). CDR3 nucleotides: TGCGCCAGCAGTGCTCGTACAGGGAATCCCGGGGAACTGTTTTTT. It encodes CASSARTGNPGELFF.

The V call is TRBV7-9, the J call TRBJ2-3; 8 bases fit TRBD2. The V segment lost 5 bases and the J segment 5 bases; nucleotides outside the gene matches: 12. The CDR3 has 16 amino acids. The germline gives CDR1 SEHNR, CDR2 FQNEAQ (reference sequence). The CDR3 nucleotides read TGTGCCAGCAGCCCTTCGCGCGGGGGGAATGTAGATACGCAGTATTTT. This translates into CASSPSRGGNVDTQYF.

For the CDR3, the DNA is TGTGCCAGCAGCTTTTACGGTTCCTACGAGCAGTACTTC. It translates to CASSFYGSYEQYF. J is TRBJ2-7 and V is TRBV5-6, with D uncertain. CDR3 length: 13 residues. The ends were cut back, 2 bases at V and 1 base at J, with 7 bases in the middle. Germline assignment: CDR1 SGHDT and CDR2 YYEEEE.

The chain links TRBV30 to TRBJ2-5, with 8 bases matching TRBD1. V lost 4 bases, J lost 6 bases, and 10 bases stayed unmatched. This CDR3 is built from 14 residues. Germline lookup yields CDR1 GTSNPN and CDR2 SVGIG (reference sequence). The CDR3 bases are TGTGCCTGGAAGCCTGGGACAGGATTGAAGACCCAGTACTTC. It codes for CAWKPGTGLKTQYF.

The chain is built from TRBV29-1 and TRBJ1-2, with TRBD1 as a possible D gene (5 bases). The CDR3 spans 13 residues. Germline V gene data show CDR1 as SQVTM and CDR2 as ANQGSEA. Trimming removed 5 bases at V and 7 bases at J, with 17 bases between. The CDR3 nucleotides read TGCAGCGTTCGACAGTTTATGGGAAGTGGCTACACCTTC. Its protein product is CSVRQFMGSGYTF.

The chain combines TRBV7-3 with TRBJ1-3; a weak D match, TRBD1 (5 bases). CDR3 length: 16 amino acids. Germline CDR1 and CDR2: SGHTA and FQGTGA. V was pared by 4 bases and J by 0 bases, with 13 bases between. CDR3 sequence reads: CASSWVPGSSGNTIYF. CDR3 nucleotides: TGTGCCAGCAGCTGGGTCCCAGGGAGCTCTGGAAACACCATATATTTT.

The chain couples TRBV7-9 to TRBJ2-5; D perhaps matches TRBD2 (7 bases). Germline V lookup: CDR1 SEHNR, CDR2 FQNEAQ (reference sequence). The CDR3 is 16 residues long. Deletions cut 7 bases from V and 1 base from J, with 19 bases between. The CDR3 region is CASNPTPRGAQETQYF. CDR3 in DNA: TGTGCCAGCAACCCAACCCCCCGGGGGGCCCAAGAGACCCAGTACTTC.

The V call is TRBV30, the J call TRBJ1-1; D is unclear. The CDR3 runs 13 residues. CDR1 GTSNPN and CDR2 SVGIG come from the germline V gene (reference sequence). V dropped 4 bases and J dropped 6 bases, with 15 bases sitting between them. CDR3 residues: CAWKSYQSAEAFF. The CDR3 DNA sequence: TGTGCCTGGAAAAGCTACCAGTCAGCTGAAGCTTTCTTT.

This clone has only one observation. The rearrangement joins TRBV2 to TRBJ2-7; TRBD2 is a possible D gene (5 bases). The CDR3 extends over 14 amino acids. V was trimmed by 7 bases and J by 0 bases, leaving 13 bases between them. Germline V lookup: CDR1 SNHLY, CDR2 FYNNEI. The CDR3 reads CASIPDSSSYEQYF. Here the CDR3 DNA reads TGTGCCAGCATCCCGGACTCGTCCTCCTACGAGCAGTACTTC.

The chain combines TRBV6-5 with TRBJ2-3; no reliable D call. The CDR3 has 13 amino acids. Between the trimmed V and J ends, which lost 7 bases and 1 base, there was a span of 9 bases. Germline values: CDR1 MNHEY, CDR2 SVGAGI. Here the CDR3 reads CASKGYGTDTQYF. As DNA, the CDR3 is TGTGCCAGCAAAGGGTATGGCACAGATACGCAGTATTTT.

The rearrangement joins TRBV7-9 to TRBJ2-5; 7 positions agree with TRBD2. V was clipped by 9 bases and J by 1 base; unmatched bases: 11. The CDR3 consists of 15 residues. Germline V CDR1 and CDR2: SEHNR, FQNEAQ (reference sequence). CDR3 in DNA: TGTGCCAGTGGTGTTCATTCTAGCGGCCAAGAGACCCAGTACTTC. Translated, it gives CASGVHSSGQETQYF.